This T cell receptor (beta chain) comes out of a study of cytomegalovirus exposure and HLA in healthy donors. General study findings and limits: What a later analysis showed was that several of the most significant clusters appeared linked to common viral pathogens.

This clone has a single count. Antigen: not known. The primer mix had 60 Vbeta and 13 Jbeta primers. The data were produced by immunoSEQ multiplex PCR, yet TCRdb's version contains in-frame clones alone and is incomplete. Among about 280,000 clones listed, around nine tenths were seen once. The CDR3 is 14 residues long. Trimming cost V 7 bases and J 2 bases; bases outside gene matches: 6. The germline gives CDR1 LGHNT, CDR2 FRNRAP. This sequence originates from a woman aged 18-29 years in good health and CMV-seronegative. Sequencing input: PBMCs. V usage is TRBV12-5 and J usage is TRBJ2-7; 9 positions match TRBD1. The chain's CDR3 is CASAPGQGPYEQYF. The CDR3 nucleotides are TGTGCTAGTGCCCCCGGACAGGGGCCCTACGAGCAGTACTTC. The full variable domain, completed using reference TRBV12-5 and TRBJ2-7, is DARVTQTPRHKVTEMGQEVTMRCQPILGHNTVFWYRQTMMQGLELLAYFRNRAPLDDSGMPKDRFSAEMPDATLATLKIQPSEPRDSAVYFCASAPGQGPYEQYFGPGTRLTVT.